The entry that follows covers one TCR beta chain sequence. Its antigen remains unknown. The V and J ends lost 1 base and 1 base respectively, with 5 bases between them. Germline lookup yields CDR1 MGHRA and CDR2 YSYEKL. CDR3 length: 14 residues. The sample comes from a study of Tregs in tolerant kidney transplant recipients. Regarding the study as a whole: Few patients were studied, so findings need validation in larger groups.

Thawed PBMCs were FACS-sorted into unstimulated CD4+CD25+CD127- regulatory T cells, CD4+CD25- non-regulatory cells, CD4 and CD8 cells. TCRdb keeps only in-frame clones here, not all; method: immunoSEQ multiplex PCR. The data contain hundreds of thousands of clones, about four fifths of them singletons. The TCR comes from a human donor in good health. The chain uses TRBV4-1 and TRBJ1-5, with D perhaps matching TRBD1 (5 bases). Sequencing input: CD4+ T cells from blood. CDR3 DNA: TGCGCCAGCAGCCAAGGGGACAGCAATCAGCCCCAGCATTTT. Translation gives CASSQGDSNQPQHF.